Each of the 28 T cell receptor beta chains below was sequenced from the same sample in a study of Ad26.COV2.S vaccination and SARS-CoV-2 variants. Sequenced by immunoSEQ multiplex PCR; TCRdb stores in-frame clones only, minus some. The sample yields about 480,000 clones, 87% seen once. Treatment described: over 15 received Ad26.COV2.S at low or high dose, single or two shots; about 5 received placebo; per-sample allocation not given. Sampling was performed 63 days after the first vaccine or placebo injection. The starting material was peripheral blood, obtained in a trial of Ad26.COV2.S vaccine versus placebo. The receptors were gathered from a person aged 18 to 59 who received the Ad26.COV2.S COVID-19 vaccine or a placebo.

The chain is built from TRBV29-1 and TRBJ2-1; 9 nucleotides align to TRBD2. The length of the CDR3 is 13 residues. Trimming took 4 bases from V and 8 from J; bases not matched to a gene: 6. The germline CDR1 and CDR2 sequences are SQVTM and ANQGSEA. CDR3 DNA sequence: TGCAGCGTTGGTTTGCTAGCGGGGTATGAGCAGTTCTTC. Its translation: CSVGLLAGYEQFF.

V gene TRBV25-1 combines with J gene TRBJ2-7, with D possibly matching TRBD1 (7 bases). Trimming removed 8 bases from V and 4 bases from J, with 18 bases in between. Germline values: CDR1 MGHDK, CDR2 SYGVNS. The CDR3 contains 14 residues. Here the CDR3 DNA reads TGTGCCAGCCAGGGCGGGACAGACTTGTACGAGCAGTACTTC. Protein: CASQGGTDLYEQYF.

This chain uses TRBV6-5 with TRBJ1-5; 7 positions match TRBD1. J lost 1 base, V lost 6 bases, and 6 bases had no gene match. Per the germline V gene, CDR1 is MNHEY and CDR2 is SVGAGI. There are 15 residues in the CDR3. In nucleotides, the CDR3 is TGTGCCAGCAGGGGCGGGACAGCCAGCAATCAGCCCCAGCATTTT. This sequence encodes CASRGGTASNQPQHF.

This rearrangement joins TRBV6-2 or TRBV6-3 to TRBJ2-1; possible D gene TRBD2, 5 bases. V shed 1 base and J shed 2 bases, with 6 bases lying between them. The CDR3 spans 14 residues. The germline V gene has CDR1 MNHEY and CDR2 SVGEGT. CDR3 DNA: TGTGCCAGCAGTTACTTCGGGGCCTACAATGAGCAGTTCTTC. This encodes CASSYFGAYNEQFF.

This clone was detected once. The chain joins TRBV3-1 (or the pseudogene TRBV3-2) to TRBJ2-3; D is possibly TRBD2 (6 bases). There are 11 residues in the CDR3. From germline, CDR1 is LGHDT and CDR2 YNNKEL (reference sequence). Trimming took off 4 bases at V and 10 bases at J, with 9 bases between the two ends. The chain's CDR3 is CASSLGGAQYF. The DNA of the CDR3 is TGTGCCAGCAGCCTCGGGGGTGCGCAGTATTTT.

The chain uses TRBV10-2 and TRBJ2-7, with 9 nucleotides matching TRBD2. There are 15 residues in the CDR3. The germline CDR1 and CDR2 sequences are WSHSY and SAAADI. Trimming removed 7 bases from V and 2 bases from J; junction bases left unmatched: 9. The CDR3 DNA reads TGCGCCAGCAACCAAGGACTAGCGAGGACCTACGAGCAGTACTTC. The encoded protein is CASNQGLARTYEQYF.

The V call is TRBV28, the J call TRBJ1-4; no definite D call. The germline V gene has CDR1 MDHEN and CDR2 SYDVKM. The CDR3 extends over 13 amino acids. Trimming cost V 3 bases and J 6 bases, with 8 bases left between them. In DNA, the CDR3 is TGTGCCAGCAGTTTTGGCAGCCATGAAAAACTGTTTTTT. Residues: CASSFGSHEKLFF.

The CDR3 loop is CASSNSNEKLFF. The CDR3 coding sequence is TGTGCCAGCAGTAACAGTAATGAAAAACTGTTTTTT. The chain recombines TRBV2 with TRBJ1-4; no firm D call. CDR1 SNHLY and CDR2 FYNNEI come from the germline V gene. The length of the CDR3 is 12 residues. Deletions cut 5 bases from V and 4 bases from J, with 5 bases between.

This sequence joins TRBV6-5 and TRBJ1-2; D perhaps matches TRBD1 (6 bases). The germline CDR1 and CDR2 sequences are MNHEY and SVGAGI. Trimming cost V 2 bases and J 8 bases, with 12 bases left between them. This CDR3 is built from 13 residues. The CDR3 bases are TGTGCCAGCAGTTACACACAGGGAAACGGCTACACCTTC. It is translated as CASSYTQGNGYTF.

CDR3 DNA sequence: TGTGCCAGCAGGGAGGCGAGGGCGGGAGGAAGAGAGACCCAGTACTTC. Translation: CASREARAGGRETQYF. This chain connects TRBV28 to TRBJ2-5; TRBD2 matches 8 bases. The ends lost 6 bases at V and 4 bases at J; junction bases unmatched: 13. Looked up from germline, CDR1 is MDHEN and CDR2 is SYDVKM. The CDR3 is 16 amino acids.

The chain employs TRBV5-1 and TRBJ2-1; 11 bases are shared with TRBD2. The V segment lost 0 bases and the J segment 6 bases; nucleotides outside the gene matches: 14. This CDR3 spans 19 amino acids. Germline lookup yields CDR1 SGHRS and CDR2 YFSETQ. Here the CDR3 reads CASSLGLAGMGTASNEQFF. CDR3 nucleotide sequence: TGCGCCAGCAGCTTGGGACTAGCGGGGATGGGGACAGCCTCCAATGAGCAGTTCTTC.

This clone has just a few counts. The chain carries TRBV5-1 and TRBJ2-7, with a weak D call TRBD1 (5 bases). V was clipped by 0 bases and J by 2 bases, with 12 bases between them. The CDR3 length is 15 residues. Germline V gene sequence: CDR1 SGHRS, CDR2 YFSETQ. In DNA, the CDR3 is TGCGCCAGCAGCTTGGTAGGCAGGGCGACCTACGAGCAGTACTTC. Amino acids: CASSLVGRATYEQYF.

As to this clone: It is unclear where the CDR3 begins or ends on the DNA, so no DNA is shown, and the CDR3 is as TCRdb lists it. The V call is TRBV19, the J call TRBJ2-3; TRBD2 is the table's D call, not checked against the DNA. The germline V gene encodes CDR1 LNHDA and CDR2 SQIVND (reference sequence). The CDR3 is 14 residues long, ends included. CDR3 residues: CASTSGGYTDTQYF.

The gene calls are TRBV19 and TRBJ1-5, with TRBD1 as a possible D gene (5 bases). Germline CDR1 LNHDA, CDR2 SQIVND (reference sequence). The CDR3 runs to 17 residues. The V and J ends lost 6 bases and 6 bases respectively, with 24 bases between them. CDR3 protein: CASRDGASGSLGQPQHF. The CDR3 DNA sequence: TGTGCCAGTAGAGATGGCGCATCAGGGTCTTTAGGTCAGCCCCAGCATTTT.

The V call is TRBV7-9, the J call TRBJ2-3; D may be TRBD2 (6 bases). This CDR3 has 15 residues. V lost 3 bases and J lost 0, with 10 bases in between. Germline V gene lookup returns CDR1 SEHNR and CDR2 FQNEAQ (reference sequence). The CDR3 bases are TGTGCCAGCAGCTTGGCGGGACTTAGCACAGATACGCAGTATTTT. It codes for CASSLAGLSTDTQYF.

The rearrangement uses TRBV4-2 and TRBJ1-6; TRBD1 agrees at 8 bases. The CDR3 spans 15 residues. Germline V gene data show CDR1 as LGHNA and CDR2 as YNFKEQ. V dropped 4 bases and J dropped 8; count of bases not matched to a gene: 7. CDR3: CASSLTGEGDSPLHF. In DNA, the CDR3 is TGTGCCAGCAGCCTGACAGGGGAAGGGGATTCACCCCTCCACTTT.

The chain links TRBV29-1 to TRBJ1-5, with D perhaps matching TRBD1 (6 bases). Germline-derived CDR1 and CDR2 are SQVTM and ANQGSEA. CDR3 size: 14 residues. V dropped 8 bases and J dropped 7 bases, with 21 bases sitting between them. This CDR3 is CSPERYRERQPQHF. CDR3 DNA: TGCAGCCCCGAAAGATACAGGGAACGGCAGCCCCAGCATTTT.

This clone was seen once. V is TRBV11-2 and J is TRBJ2-3, with D unresolved. This CDR3 has 16 residues. Trimming left V 8 bases short and J 0 bases short, with 18 bases between. CDR1 and CDR2 (germline): SGHAT, FQNNGV. This CDR3 reads CASSNVVSTSTDTQYF. DNA for the CDR3: TGTGCCAGCTCAAATGTGGTGAGCACTAGCACAGATACGCAGTATTTT.

This rearrangement joins TRBV27 to TRBJ2-3, with a weak D call TRBD2 (6 bases). The germline V gene has CDR1 MNHEY and CDR2 SMNVEV (reference sequence). This CDR3 contains 14 residues. V lost 5 bases to trimming and J lost 1 base, with 10 bases between them. The CDR3 is CASSPSGGTDTQYF. The CDR3 DNA sequence: TGTGCCAGCAGTCCCTCGGGGGGCACAGATACGCAGTATTTT.

V and J are TRBV10-1 and TRBJ1-5; D is ambiguous. Germline V gene sequence: CDR1 WNHNN, CDR2 SYGVQD (reference sequence). The CDR3 length is 13 residues. V was pared by 6 bases and J by 2 bases, with 8 bases between. The DNA for the CDR3 is TGCGCCAGCAGAGGAGACGGCAATCAGCCCCAGCATTTT. It yields the protein CASRGDGNQPQHF.

The CDR3 DNA follows: TGCAGCGCACGGGACGCAAGGTACCAAGAGACCCAGTACTTC. As protein: CSARDARYQETQYF. The chain combines TRBV29-1 with TRBJ2-5, with D perhaps being TRBD1 or TRBD2 (5 bases each). The V gene's germline CDR1 is SQVTM and CDR2 ANQGSEA. The CDR3 has 14 residues. Trimming removed 7 bases at V and 0 bases at J, with 15 bases between. Filled out from reference TRBV29-1 and TRBJ2-5, the complete variable domain reads SAVISQKPSRDICQRGTSLTIQCQVDSQVTMMFWYRQQPGQSLTLIATANQGSEATYESGFVIDKFPISRPNLTFSTLTVSNMSPEDSSIYLCSARDARYQETQYFGPGTRLLVL.

This chain links TRBV7-2 with TRBJ2-7; D possibly corresponds to TRBD2 (8 bases). The germline V gene has CDR1 SGHTA and CDR2 FQGNSA. This CDR3 is 16 amino acids long. Trimming stripped 7 bases from V and 3 bases from J, with 22 bases between. CDR3 coding DNA: TGTGCCAGCAACAGCGTCGGGAGGGACAGCGTCTACGAGCAGTACTTC. Encoded protein: CASNSVGRDSVYEQYF.

This chain joins TRBV28 and TRBJ1-2; 9 nucleotides match TRBD1. Germline trimming cut 6 bases from V and 4 bases from J; bases unmatched to any gene: 9. Germline V lookup: CDR1 MDHEN, CDR2 SYDVKM. This CDR3 contains 15 residues. CDR3 sequence reads: CASRTGQGFSYGYTF. The CDR3 coding sequence is TGTGCCAGCAGGACGGGACAGGGATTTAGCTATGGCTACACCTTC.

This clone was detected a few times. This chain uses TRBV28 with TRBJ1-4; no clear D. Trimming removed 3 bases from V and 7 bases from J, with 12 bases in between. This CDR3 spans 14 amino acids. Germline V gene sequence: CDR1 MDHEN, CDR2 SYDVKM. CDR3 nucleotide sequence: TGTGCCAGCAGTTTTCCGGCCCGGGGTGAAAAACTGTTTTTT. It translates to CASSFPARGEKLFF.

The V call is TRBV6-5, the J call TRBJ2-2, with D perhaps given as TRBD1 or TRBD2 (7 bases each). The CDR3 sequence is 15 residues long. The V end lost 6 bases, the J end lost 7 bases, and 18 bases lay between the germline ends. CDR1 and CDR2 from the germline V gene are MNHEY and SVGAGI. CDR3 in DNA: TGTGCCAGCAGCTTGACAGGGAGGGGGTACGGGGAGCTGTTTTTT. This sequence encodes CASSLTGRGYGELFF.

The chain combines TRBV27 with TRBJ1-6; D possibly corresponds to TRBD1 (5 bases). V lost 3 bases to trimming and J lost 10 bases, with 10 bases between them. The germline V gene has CDR1 MNHEY and CDR2 SMNVEV (reference sequence). The CDR3 sequence is 13 residues long. Written as DNA, the CDR3 is TGTGCCAGCAGTTTGGCAGGGCTCTCACCCCTCCACTTT. Its translation is CASSLAGLSPLHF.

This chain connects TRBV30 to TRBJ1-5, with 7 bases lining up with TRBD1. The CDR3 extends over 13 amino acids. After removal of 1 base from V and 6 bases from J, the junction contained 3 bases not matched to a gene. CDR1 GTSNPN and CDR2 SVGIG come from the germline V gene (reference sequence). The CDR3: CAWSATGAQPQHF. The CDR3 DNA follows: TGTGCCTGGAGTGCCACAGGGGCTCAGCCCCAGCATTTT.

The rearrangement joins TRBV3-1 (or the pseudogene TRBV3-2) to TRBJ2-1, with TRBD2 identical over 11 bases. Germline values: CDR1 LGHDT, CDR2 YNNKEL (reference sequence). The CDR3 extends over 17 amino acids. Trimming took 3 bases from V and 8 from J; bases not matched to a gene: 12. The CDR3 nucleotides read TGTGCCAGCAGCCATAACCCGCTAGCGGGAGGTTTGGATGAGCAGTTCTTC. It yields the protein CASSHNPLAGGLDEQFF.